The 17 T cell receptor beta chains below come from one sample, sequenced in a study of T-cell memory formation after mild COVID-19. In TCRdb, the 5' RACE reads were re-called with MiXCR into one record per CDR3 protein. The sample records around 260,000 distinct CDR3 sequences, roughly 15% being singletons. The sequenced sample was PBMCs or a T cell subset sorted from them (not recorded which). The receptor source for this set is a young man who had mild COVID-19 (a few samples of this study predate the infection). Cell type and time point are not known.

This clonotype occurred a few times. The CDR3: CSVPGRGGYTF. The DNA of the CDR3 is TGCAGTGTCCCCGGCCGCGGTGGCTACACCTTC. V is TRBV20-1 and J is TRBJ1-2; D gene unclear. Germline CDR1 and CDR2: DFQATT and SNEGSKA (reference sequence). The V and J ends lost 7 bases and 7 bases respectively, with 13 bases between them. The CDR3 has 11 residues.

This clonotype was seen just once. The chain recombines TRBV5-5 with TRBJ2-5, with D perhaps TRBD1 (6 bases). The CDR3 is 14 residues long. CDR1 and CDR2 from the germline V gene are SGHKS and YYEKEE (reference sequence). Deletions cut 4 bases from V and 5 bases from J, with 15 bases between. CDR3 sequence: CASSQPTGPETQYF. CDR3 coding DNA: TGTGCCAGCAGCCAGCCCACAGGGCCGGAGACCCAGTACTTC.

This clonotype has ten or more counts. The CDR3 loop reads CASSLYETQYF. In DNA, the CDR3 is TGTGCCAGCAGTTTATACGAGACCCAGTACTTC. This chain uses TRBV12-3 or TRBV12-4 with TRBJ2-5; D uncertain. Between the trimmed V and J ends, which lost 2 bases and 5 bases, there was a span of 3 bases. This CDR3 contains 11 residues.

This clonotype was detected a few times. The CDR3 region has the DNA TGCGCCAGCAGCCAATTACAGGGGGCTCGGGCTGGGAAAACTGAAGCTTTCTTT. Encoded protein: CASSQLQGARAGKTEAFF. The genes are TRBV4-3 and TRBJ1-1, with 9 bases identical to TRBD1. The CDR3 loop spans 18 amino acids. CDR1 is LGHNA, CDR2 YSLEER, per germline. The V gene end was trimmed by 2 bases and the J gene end by 5 bases; junction bases not matched to a gene: 15.

The sample holds one count of this clonotype. The chain carries TRBV6-5 and TRBJ1-6, with D perhaps matching TRBD1 (6 bases). The CDR3 sequence is 13 residues long. Germline CDR1 and CDR2: MNHEY and SVGAGI. Trimming shortened V by 5 bases and J by 10 bases, and 12 bases separated the two germline ends. CDR3 nucleotide sequence: TGTGCCAGCAGTACTACAGGGTTCTCACCCCTCCACTTT. It codes for CASSTTGFSPLHF.

This clonotype came up a few times. The rearrangement uses TRBV7-9 and TRBJ2-7; D is ambiguous. Germline CDR1 is SEHNR and CDR2 is FQNEAQ (reference sequence). This CDR3 has 14 residues. Trimming took off 2 bases at V and 4 bases at J, with 12 bases between the two ends. CDR3 protein: CASSLMGSDYEQYV. Written as DNA, the CDR3 is TGTGCCAGCAGCTTAATGGGGTCAGATTACGAGCAGTACGTC.

The chain is built from TRBV6-2 or TRBV6-3 and TRBJ1-2, with D perhaps TRBD1 (6 bases). Trimming left V 5 bases short and J 6 bases short, with 16 bases between. Germline CDR1 and CDR2: MNHEY and SVGEGT. The CDR3 sequence is 14 residues long. The CDR3 region is CASSPGEWSHGYTF. In DNA, the CDR3 is TGTGCCAGCAGTCCAGGGGAATGGAGCCATGGCTACACCTTC.

The rearrangement links TRBV6-5 to TRBJ2-1; TRBD2 might be the D (6 bases). V was cut by 2 bases and J by 9 bases, with 14 bases left in between. The CDR3 has 14 residues. Germline V gene data show CDR1 as MNHEY and CDR2 as SVGAGI. CDR3 DNA: TGTGCCAGCAGTTACGATGAACGGGGAGGTGAGCAGTTCTTC. Translation: CASSYDERGGEQFF.

This clonotype was observed a few times. The chain uses TRBV12-3 or TRBV12-4 and TRBJ1-6, with D possibly matching TRBD1 (5 bases). The length of the CDR3 is 13 residues. The V end lost 6 bases, the J end lost 9 bases, and 12 bases lay between the germline ends. CDR3 in DNA: TGTGCCAGCAGCCCCCAGACAGTTTCACCCCTCCACTTT. Amino acid sequence: CASSPQTVSPLHF.

The rearrangement uses TRBV11-2 and TRBJ1-1; a weak D match, TRBD1 (6 bases). This CDR3 is 15 amino acids long. Germline lookup yields CDR1 SGHAT and CDR2 FQNNGV. Deletions cut 5 bases from V and 1 base from J, with 14 bases between. The CDR3 DNA is TGTGCCAGCAGCCCAATGGGGGGCGCGAACACTGAAGCTTTCTTT. It codes for CASSPMGGANTEAFF.

The table lists this clonotype with a few counts. The genes are TRBV7-2 and TRBJ1-2; D is ambiguous. CDR3 length: 14 amino acids. Looked up from germline, CDR1 is SGHTA and CDR2 is FQGNSA. Trimming took off 3 bases at V and 5 bases at J, with 13 bases between the two ends. Written as DNA, the CDR3 is TGTGCCAGCAGCTTTATCCACTTCGAATATGGCTACACCTTC. Translated: CASSFIHFEYGYTF. Filled out from reference TRBV7-2 and TRBJ1-2, the complete variable domain reads GAGVSQSPSNKVTEKGKDVELRCDPISGHTALYWYRQSLGQGLEFLIYFQGNSAPDKSGLPSDRFSAERTGGSVSTLTIQRTQQEDSAVYLCASSFIHFEYGYTFGSGTRLTVV.

This clonotype came up a few times. The V call is TRBV5-1, the J call TRBJ2-5, with 10 bases identical to TRBD2. Germline loops: CDR1 SGHRS, CDR2 YFSETQ. CDR3 length: 15 residues. J gave up 0 bases and V 3 bases, and 2 bases lay outside the gene matches. The CDR3 sequence is CASSSAGGYQETQYF. CDR3 nucleotides: TGCGCCAGCAGCTCAGCGGGGGGGTACCAAGAGACCCAGTACTTC.

CDR3 sequence reads: CASSYNLNRDYGYTF. The CDR3 DNA reads as TGTGCCAGCAGTTACAATCTTAACAGAGACTATGGCTACACCTTC. The chain couples TRBV6-5 to TRBJ1-2; D uncertain. Trimming took 2 bases from V and 3 from J, leaving 13 bases between them. This CDR3 has 15 amino acids. Germline assignment: CDR1 MNHEY and CDR2 SVGAGI.

The V call is TRBV7-6, the J call TRBJ1-4, with D hard to call. CDR3 size: 13 residues. Trimming shortened V by 1 base and J by 10 bases, and 10 bases separated the two germline ends. The germline CDR1 and CDR2 sequences are SGHVS and FNYEAQ. The CDR3 here is CASSLVEGVKLFF. The CDR3 DNA is TGTGCCAGCAGCTTAGTCGAAGGAGTAAAACTGTTTTTT.

The chain combines TRBV12-3 or TRBV12-4 with TRBJ2-3, with 7 nucleotides matching TRBD1. The CDR3 runs to 17 residues. V lost 1 base, J lost 2 bases, and 9 bases stayed unmatched. For the CDR3, the DNA is TGTGCCAGCAGTTTAGAGGTCGACAGGGACCCCACAGATACGCAGTATTTT. It yields the protein CASSLEVDRDPTDTQYF.

This clonotype showed up just a few times. V and J are TRBV30 and TRBJ1-1; 9 bases align to TRBD1. With 8 bases clipped from V and 7 bases from J, the junction kept 11 bases outside the gene matches. The CDR3 runs to 13 residues. The germline V gene has CDR1 GTSNPN and CDR2 SVGIG (reference sequence). The CDR3 bases are TGTGCCGGAGGGACAGGGAGTAGGGTTGAAGCTTTCTTT. Translated: CAGGTGSRVEAFF.

The rearrangement joins TRBV4-3 to TRBJ1-1; no clear D gene. Looked up from germline, CDR1 is LGHNA and CDR2 is YSLEER. Trimming pared 3 bases from V and 3 bases from J, leaving 11 bases between. The CDR3 spans 14 residues. Here the CDR3 DNA reads TGCGCCAGCAGCCAGTATTTAAGGGACACTGAAGCTTTCTTT. It specifies CASSQYLRDTEAFF.